The clone carrying this T cell receptor beta chain was detected ten times or more. TCRdb re-analysed the RT-PCR reads in MiXCR, keeping a single row per CDR3 protein. This table has more than 550,000 distinct CDR3 sequences, around 14% appearing once. V was shortened by 4 bases and J by 7 bases, with 14 bases between the two germline ends. Germline lookup yields CDR1 SQVTM and CDR2 ANQGSEA. CDR3 length: 13 residues. The sequenced material came from memory CD4+ T cells from blood. V is TRBV29-1 and J is TRBJ1-5, with D possibly TRBD1 on 5 matching bases. This receptor was obtained from a female donor in good health, serving as a healthy control. The CDR3, as DNA: TGCAGCGTTGCCGATTATTCAGGGCAGCCCCAGCATTTT. Protein: CSVADYSGQPQHF.